This T cell receptor beta chain was retrieved from a study of immune evolution from preneoplasia to lung adenocarcinoma (dated by TCRdb to 2020 to 2022). The study in broad terms: The study combined immune gene expression, TCR sequencing and multiplex immunofluorescence to profile immune contexture across lung adenocarcinoma precursors and invasive adenocarcinoma. Resected precursor lesions (AAH, AIS, MIA) and invasive adenocarcinomas were compared against paired morphologically normal lung tissue. The sample size was set by how many specimens were available, not by a prior power calculation. The immune data were integrated with whole exome sequencing and methylation data obtained from the same cohort of nodules. The overall cohort comprised roughly 52 patients with pulmonary nodules who underwent surgical resection. TCR sequencing data came from approximately 51 patients. It was reported in the study that 90 to 120 samples were used for TCR sequencing. POLYSOLVER was used to infer Class I HLA alleles from exome data, and LOHHLA was used to detect allele-specific HLA loss. General study outcomes and caveats: Because all patients came from Japan and China, whether the findings apply to Western populations was uncertain. Clonality was highest in normal lung, while later-stage lesions appeared to show lower clonality but higher T cell density and diversity. The findings rested on association rather than direct causation, and larger cohorts with long-term follow-up and longitudinal biopsies were considered necessary. The highest top T cell clone frequencies were observed in normal lung, and a progressive decrease in top T cell clone frequencies appeared to occur from AAH through AIS, MIA and invasive adenocarcinoma.

CDR1 MDHEN and CDR2 SYDVKM were looked up in the germline V gene. The CDR3, from cysteine to phenylalanine, totals 19 residues. The sequence is cut down to CDR3 DNA, 57 bases in frame from base 1. The germline V and J ends show losses of 6 bases and 2 bases respectively, and no gene match explains 18 bases of the junction. About this clone: What this receptor recognizes is not known. No per-base quality is available; no much larger clone lies one base away.

Resection was performed on patients in Japan or China between the mid-2010s and the late 2010s. Histologic diagnosis of each case was confirmed independently by two lung cancer pathologists on H&E slides. FFPE tissue was used for DNA isolation with the AllPrep DNA/RNA FFPE Kit. The immunoSEQ hsTCRbeta Kit was used to sequence TCR beta CDR3 regions from DNA. Concerning the study's data processing: TCR sequencing data were analysed with the ImmunoSEQ Analyzer. T cell clonality was defined as 1 minus Pielou's evenness computed on productive rearrangements. T cell diversity was measured with the inverse Simpson index on productive templates. T cell density was TCR beta template counts normalized to usable DNA, estimated by amplifying and sequencing housekeeping genes. TCR metrics were compared across histologic stages using two-sided Kruskal-Wallis tests. In TCRdb, the immuneACCESS table is reduced to in-frame sequences with V and J assigned. These tables do not hold every clone; where another copy was compared, an unresolved V gene accounts for under half, and the others remain unexplained. From that table come the V and J calls and clone size; the DNA was used to work out D and trimming. The table for this sample lists about 5,000 clones; about 78% of them were counted only once. Around 9.2% of the sample is held by the ten biggest clonotypes.

Sample: FFPE normal lung tissue adjacent to the tumor. This receptor chain uses TRBV28 and TRBJ2-7; a stretch of 11 junction bases matches TRBD1. This TCR was sampled from a person between 45 and 75 years old with lung adenocarcinoma. For the CDR3, the sequence is CASSSRRTGGISGAYEQYF. The nucleotides are TGTGCCAGCAGCTCTCGAAGGACAGGGGGCATTAGCGGGGCCTACGAGCAGTACTTC.